Following are 22 T cell receptor beta chains from one sample sequenced in a study of blood T cell repertoires in COVID-19. Sequenced by immunoSEQ multiplex PCR; TCRdb stores in-frame clones only, minus some. The sample has about 78,000 clones; under 85% are singletons. The sample consisted of peripheral blood. These TCRs come from a human donor in a cohort sampled during active COVID-19.

V usage is TRBV7-2 and J usage is TRBJ2-5; D call uncertain. The CDR3 runs 15 residues. V was clipped by 2 bases and J by 2 bases, with 12 bases between them. Germline lookup yields CDR1 SGHTA and CDR2 FQGNSA. The CDR3 is CASSLLAAFQETQYF. The DNA for the CDR3 is TGTGCCAGCAGCTTATTAGCAGCTTTTCAAGAGACCCAGTACTTC.

The V gene is TRBV11-2, the J gene TRBJ2-2; D unresolved. V lost 8 bases and J lost 2, with 9 bases in between. CDR3 size: 13 residues. Germline V gives CDR1 SGHAT, CDR2 FQNNGV. The CDR3 DNA sequence: TGTGCCAGCGGGCAGACAAACACCGGGGAGCTGTTTTTT. The encoded protein is CASGQTNTGELFF.

The chain carries TRBV5-1 and TRBJ1-2; D gene uncertain. The V gene's germline CDR1 is SGHRS and CDR2 YFSETQ. This CDR3 has 14 amino acids. V was pared by 6 bases and J by 7 bases, with 19 bases between. The CDR3 loop reads CASKPLPGGGGYTF. DNA for the CDR3: TGCGCCAGCAAGCCCCTCCCGGGCGGAGGTGGCTACACCTTC.

The V and J genes are TRBV2 and TRBJ2-7; tentative D call: TRBD1 (6 bases). The V gene lost 4 bases and the J gene lost 4 bases, with 17 bases spanning the gap. The CDR3 has 15 amino acids. The germline V gene encodes CDR1 SNHLY and CDR2 FYNNEI. The CDR3 sequence is CASSVGQGIGYEQYF. The CDR3 DNA follows: TGTGCCAGCAGTGTTGGGCAGGGGATAGGTTACGAGCAGTACTTC.

In DNA form, the CDR3 reads TGTGCCAGCAGTTACAAGGGGACAGCATGGGGCGAGCAGTACTTC. Protein sequence: CASSYKGTAWGEQYF. This chain uses TRBV6-5 with TRBJ2-7; TRBD1 matches at 7 bases. With V trimmed by 2 bases and J by 6 bases, 10 bases remained unmatched. Germline V gene sequence: CDR1 MNHEY, CDR2 SVGAGI. The CDR3 is made up of 15 amino acids.

The rearrangement links TRBV7-8 to TRBJ2-7, with TRBD1 matching over 8 bases. CDR1 and CDR2 from the germline V gene are SGHVS and FQNEAQ. Trimming at V came to 5 bases and at J to 7 bases, leaving 13 bases not matched to a gene. The CDR3 covers 15 residues. The DNA of the CDR3 is TGTGCCAGCAGCCGAGCCGGGACAGGACCGAGGGAGCAGTACTTC. Protein sequence: CASSRAGTGPREQYF.

This clone was seen once. V and J are TRBV2 and TRBJ2-7; 10 bases agree with TRBD1. The V gene end was trimmed by 6 bases and the J gene end by 4 bases; junction bases not matched to a gene: 6. Germline assignment: CDR1 SNHLY and CDR2 FYNNEI. The CDR3 length is 14 residues. The CDR3 nucleotides read TGTGCCAGCAGGAGGACAGGGGGACCATACGAGCAGTACTTC. Residues: CASRRTGGPYEQYF.

This clone was seen just once. CDR3: CASSLAPASGSTDTQYF. The CDR3 nucleotides are TGTGCCAGCAGCTTAGCGCCGGCTAGCGGGAGCACAGATACGCAGTATTTT. The V call is TRBV7-7, the J call TRBJ2-3; 8 bases map to TRBD2. From germline, CDR1 is SSHAT and CDR2 FNYEAQ (reference sequence). This CDR3 is 17 amino acids long. The ends lost 0 bases at V and 0 bases at J; junction bases unmatched: 5.

The gene calls are TRBV5-5 and TRBJ2-7; D remains ambiguous. Trimming removed 4 bases at V and 1 base at J, with 9 bases between. The V gene's germline CDR1 is SGHKS and CDR2 YYEKEE (reference sequence). This CDR3 contains 13 residues. CDR3 residues: CASSQDLSYEQYF. The CDR3 DNA reads TGTGCCAGCAGCCAAGACTTGTCCTACGAGCAGTACTTC. The full variable domain, in which reference TRBV5-5 and TRBJ2-7 provide the parts outside the CDR3, is DAGVTQSPTHLIKTRGQQVTLRCSPISGHKSVSWYQQVLGQGPQFIFQYYEKEERGRGNFPDRFSARQFPNYSSELNVNALLLGDSALYLCASSQDLSYEQYFGPGTRLTVT.

The chain recombines TRBV19 with TRBJ2-7; 8 bases match TRBD2. Germline CDR1 reads LNHDA; CDR2 reads SQIVND (reference sequence). J gave up 2 bases and V 1 base, and 4 bases lay outside the gene matches. The CDR3 length is 15 residues. The chain's CDR3 is CASSIATSATYEQYF. The DNA of the CDR3 is TGTGCCAGTAGTATAGCGACTAGCGCCACCTACGAGCAGTACTTC.

This clone was seen more than once but under ten times. The J gene is TRBJ2-5, the V gene TRBV18, with 13 bases fitting TRBD2. Germline CDR1 reads KGHSH; CDR2 reads LQKENI. CDR3 length: 15 amino acids. V dropped 3 bases and J dropped 5; count of bases not matched to a gene: 3. This CDR3 is CASSPPGLAGETQYF. The CDR3 nucleotides read TGTGCCAGCTCACCTCCGGGACTAGCGGGGGAGACCCAGTACTTC.

This clone has a single count. This sequence joins TRBV6-6 and TRBJ2-2, with no clear D. This CDR3 is 12 amino acids long. V was shortened by 6 bases and J by 7 bases, with 9 bases between the two germline ends. CDR1 is MNHNY, CDR2 SVGAGI, per germline (reference sequence). CDR3 nucleotide sequence: TGTGCCAGCAGCCCCCCGCGCGGGGAGCTGTTTTTT. Protein product: CASSPPRGELFF.

The genes are TRBV25-1 and TRBJ2-7; 8 nucleotides agree with TRBD1. CDR3 length: 16 amino acids. V lost 0 bases, J lost 7 bases, and 11 bases stayed unmatched. Germline values: CDR1 MGHDK, CDR2 SYGVNS. DNA for the CDR3: TGTGCCAGCAGTGAATATTCGACAGGGGTTAGAGGTGAGCAGTACTTC. Protein product: CASSEYSTGVRGEQYF.

V usage is TRBV7-6 and J usage is TRBJ2-7; D is perhaps TRBD1 (6 bases). Germline lookup yields CDR1 SGHVS and CDR2 FNYEAQ. V was trimmed by 5 bases and J by 2 bases, leaving 13 bases between them. CDR3 length: 14 amino acids. This chain's CDR3 is CASSLRQAAYEQYF. The CDR3 DNA is TGTGCCAGCAGCCTGCGACAGGCAGCCTACGAGCAGTACTTC.

The CDR3 loop is CASSPWDRGAGNTIYF. As DNA, the CDR3 is TGTGCCAGCAGCCCCTGGGACAGGGGGGCCGGCAACACCATATATTTT. The chain joins TRBV7-9 to TRBJ1-3; TRBD1 matches at 11 bases. Germline lookup yields CDR1 SEHNR and CDR2 FQNEAQ (reference sequence). This CDR3 spans 16 amino acids. J gave up 7 bases and V 5 bases, and 10 bases lay outside the gene matches.

The chain joins TRBV6-5 to TRBJ2-3; 7 bases align to TRBD1. Germline CDR1 reads MNHEY; CDR2 reads SVGAGI. V was pared by 5 bases and J by 0 bases, with 5 bases of the junction left unmatched. The length of the CDR3 is 15 residues. The chain's CDR3 is CASSRDRASTDTQYF. CDR3 nucleotide sequence: TGTGCCAGCAGTCGGGACAGAGCTAGCACAGATACGCAGTATTTT.

This clone has only one observation. The genes are TRBV14 and TRBJ1-3; D remains ambiguous. The CDR3 has 15 residues. V was pared by 0 bases and J by 0 bases, with 6 bases between. The germline V gene has CDR1 SGHDN and CDR2 FVKESK. The CDR3 DNA follows: TGTGCCAGCAGCCAAGATTGGAGCTCTGGAAACACCATATATTTT. This translates into CASSQDWSSGNTIYF.

This clone has just one count. This chain links TRBV18 with TRBJ1-1, with D possibly being TRBD1 (5 bases). CDR1 is KGHSH and CDR2 is LQKENI in the germline V gene. The CDR3 contains 13 residues. The ends were cut back, 5 bases at V and 3 bases at J, with 10 bases in the middle. The CDR3 is CASSTQGYTEAFF. CDR3 sequence (DNA): TGTGCCAGCTCAACCCAGGGATACACTGAAGCTTTCTTT.

In its sample, this clone was seen a few times. The chain employs TRBV15 and TRBJ1-5; 9 bases are a match to TRBD1. The CDR3 extends over 15 amino acids. Germline lookup yields CDR1 LNHNV and CDR2 YYDKDF (reference sequence). Unmatched junction bases numbered 5, after V lost 1 base and J lost 7 bases. The CDR3 DNA reads TGTGCCACCAGCAGAGGCCGGGACAGGGTGCAGCCCCAGCATTTT. Translating gives CATSRGRDRVQPQHF.

A single count supports this clone. The chain uses TRBV6-5 and TRBJ1-5; D perhaps matches TRBD1 (5 bases). The germline V gene encodes CDR1 MNHEY and CDR2 SVGAGI. The CDR3 is 15 amino acids. Trimming left V 6 bases short and J 0 bases short, with 12 bases between. CDR3 coding DNA: TGTGCCAGCAGGCGGGGGTCGTCTAGCAATCAGCCCCAGCATTTT. This codes for CASRRGSSSNQPQHF.

This rearrangement joins TRBV28 to TRBJ2-7; D unclear. This CDR3 comprises 14 residues. Germline CDR1 is MDHEN and CDR2 is SYDVKM. V was shortened by 8 bases and J by 1 base, with 15 bases between the two germline ends. CDR3 amino acids: CASGFSDGSYEQYF. The DNA for the CDR3 is TGTGCCAGCGGATTCTCCGACGGGTCCTACGAGCAGTACTTC.

The rearrangement uses TRBV6-2 or TRBV6-3 and TRBJ2-7, with D maybe TRBD2 (6 bases). This CDR3 has 13 residues. From germline, CDR1 is MNHEY and CDR2 SVGEGT. The V and J ends lost 2 bases and 3 bases respectively, with 8 bases between them. CDR3 nucleotides: TGTGCCAGCAGTTACGCGGGAATCTACGAGCAGTACTTC. Translation: CASSYAGIYEQYF.